This record concerns one T cell receptor beta chain sequence. The target of this receptor is not known. The record has no base qualities; no much larger clone is one base away. This sample stems from a study of blood T cells in healthy people across ages (dated by TCRdb to 2013 to 2016). For context, the study as a whole: In model experiments, template switching captured about one uniquely barcoded TCR beta cDNA molecule for every two T cells. The study measured age-related changes in TCR beta repertoire diversity using deep sequencing normalized with unique cDNA molecular identifiers. The donors were divided into four age groups: young (average 16 years), middle-aged (over 35), aged (about 60) and long-lived (82). To avoid experimental bias, donors of different ages were spread randomly across the sequencing lanes. Two additional independent replicas of 1 million unique cDNA reads from the same blood draw were analyzed for two donors (one aged 18 to 29 and one aged 80 or older).

Systemically healthy Caucasian individuals from Russia, 39 in total and aged roughly 6 to 100 years, were included as donors. Around 10 milliliters of peripheral blood were drawn from each donor into EDTA-treated Vacutainer tubes. Ficoll-Paque density-gradient centrifugation was used to isolate PBMCs, with at least 6.5 million per sample. Total RNA was extracted from PBMCs with Trizol reagent, with at least 6 micrograms obtained per sample. For every donor, an aliquot of PBMCs went through flow cytometry to measure the percentages of naive CD45RAhigh/CD27high T cells. Looking up the germline V gene yields CDR1 KGHSH and CDR2 LQKENI. Cut back by 5 bases and 2 bases, the V and J ends lie 23 bases apart. From the cysteine up to the phenylalanine, the CDR3 has a length of 18 residues. Here the CDR3 DNA is all that survives: 54 bases in frame from base 1. The protocol used for the library was 5' RACE. Sequencing took place on an Illumina HiSeq 2500. The second PCR ran for about 6 to 12 cycles and used a J-beta primer mix along with a sample-barcoded 5' primer. A template-switch 5' adaptor carrying 12 random nucleotides introduced a unique molecular identifier onto each TCR beta cDNA molecule. Each sample yielded at least 2.5 million CDR3-containing paired-end reads. All of the RNA was converted into first-strand cDNA using the Mint cDNA synthesis kit, with a TRBC-specific oligonucleotide serving as the primer. All cDNA was treated with uracil-DNA glycosylase and then went through a first 18-cycle PCR with the universal primers M1SS and BC2_uni_R. The source study handled its data this way. For normalization, 1 million high-quality reads were randomly selected from each sample, with every read carrying a distinct molecular identifier. Reads with shared molecular identifiers were discarded instead of being binned into consensus sequences. MiTCR, run with a Q25 quality threshold and the strictest error-elimination algorithm, handled CDR3 identification, clonotype clustering and error correction. A nonparametric unseen species model using Euler transformation provided a lower-bound estimate of total TCR beta diversity. TCRdb redid the processing of the public reads, applying fastp at Q25 and MiXCR, and retained in-frame beta chains. A single entry per CDR3 protein holds the most common genes and DNA from its merged rows. TCRdb assigned the V and J calls; the authors' analysis was not used. The sample table lists about 780,000 distinct CDR3 sequences, about 45% of them with a count of one. Clones ranked in the top ten supply around 18% of the sample.

The research as a whole found: The CMV infection status of donors was not known, potentially confounding age-related changes in expanded clonotypes. Bulk unsorted PBMC profiling prevented conclusive comparison of naive and antigen-experienced compartments. Compared with the aged group, more naive CD4+ T cells, fewer expanded clones and increased TCR diversity were shown by the long-lived group, suggesting age selection. The percentage of naive T cells measured by flow cytometry correlated strongly with observed TCR beta diversity. Observed TCR beta diversity per million T cells fell roughly linearly with age, and a significant reduction was already apparent by age around 36. Estimates of total diversity based on one million sequenced T cells were regarded as lower bounds and as underestimates.

The TCR originated in a man older than 75 in good health. The sequenced sample consisted of blood. The chain was built from TRBV18 and TRBJ2-3, with TRBD1 as a weak D call on 6 bases. The CDR3 loop reads CASSTRQRGGRYTDTQYF. The bases read TGTGCCAGCTCAACGCGCCAACGAGGGGGTCGATACACAGATACGCAGTATTTT. Here the CDR3 is joined to the reference TRBV18 and TRBJ2-3 genes, and the full variable domain is: NAGVMQNPRHLVRRRGQEARLRCSPMKGHSHVYWYRQLPEEGLKFMVYLQKENIIDESGMPKERFSAEFPKEGPSILRIQQVVRGDSAAYFCASSTRQRGGRYTDTQYFGPGTRLTVL.